Below, one T cell receptor (beta chain) is given with its context. In the authors' methods: Counts of nucleated cells, estimated from reference gene primer amplification, were obtained. Libraries were prepared by immunoSEQ multiplex PCR; TCRdb keeps only in-frame clonotypes and omits some of them. V and J calls and clone size are given by that table; D and trimming were obtained from the DNA. The data hold around 100,000 clones, with 65% to 85% observed a single time. These data come from a study of blood T cell repertoires in COVID-19. For the study at large: COVID-19 samples from acute and convalescent phases originated in the United States, Italy and Spain. Sample material is recorded as cDNA or gDNA derived from T cells, B-cell-depleted T cells, or PBMCs.

CDR1 and CDR2 (germline): GTSNPN, SVGIG (reference sequence). V was trimmed by 4 bases and J by 2 bases, leaving 3 bases between them. This CDR3 has 11 amino acids. Sample: peripheral blood. The V gene is TRBV30, the J gene TRBJ1-3; no reliable D call. The TCR was taken from an older man with active or convalescent COVID-19. This CDR3 is CAWTAGNTIYF. CDR3 sequence (DNA): TGTGCCTGGACCGCTGGAAACACCATATATTTT. Supplemented by reference TRBV30 and TRBJ1-3, the full variable domain reads SQTIHQWPATLVQPVGSPLSLECTVEGTSNPNLYWYRQAAGRGLQLLFYSVGIGQISSEVPQNLSASRPQDRQFILSSKKLLLSDSGFYLCAWTAGNTIYFGEGSWLTVV.